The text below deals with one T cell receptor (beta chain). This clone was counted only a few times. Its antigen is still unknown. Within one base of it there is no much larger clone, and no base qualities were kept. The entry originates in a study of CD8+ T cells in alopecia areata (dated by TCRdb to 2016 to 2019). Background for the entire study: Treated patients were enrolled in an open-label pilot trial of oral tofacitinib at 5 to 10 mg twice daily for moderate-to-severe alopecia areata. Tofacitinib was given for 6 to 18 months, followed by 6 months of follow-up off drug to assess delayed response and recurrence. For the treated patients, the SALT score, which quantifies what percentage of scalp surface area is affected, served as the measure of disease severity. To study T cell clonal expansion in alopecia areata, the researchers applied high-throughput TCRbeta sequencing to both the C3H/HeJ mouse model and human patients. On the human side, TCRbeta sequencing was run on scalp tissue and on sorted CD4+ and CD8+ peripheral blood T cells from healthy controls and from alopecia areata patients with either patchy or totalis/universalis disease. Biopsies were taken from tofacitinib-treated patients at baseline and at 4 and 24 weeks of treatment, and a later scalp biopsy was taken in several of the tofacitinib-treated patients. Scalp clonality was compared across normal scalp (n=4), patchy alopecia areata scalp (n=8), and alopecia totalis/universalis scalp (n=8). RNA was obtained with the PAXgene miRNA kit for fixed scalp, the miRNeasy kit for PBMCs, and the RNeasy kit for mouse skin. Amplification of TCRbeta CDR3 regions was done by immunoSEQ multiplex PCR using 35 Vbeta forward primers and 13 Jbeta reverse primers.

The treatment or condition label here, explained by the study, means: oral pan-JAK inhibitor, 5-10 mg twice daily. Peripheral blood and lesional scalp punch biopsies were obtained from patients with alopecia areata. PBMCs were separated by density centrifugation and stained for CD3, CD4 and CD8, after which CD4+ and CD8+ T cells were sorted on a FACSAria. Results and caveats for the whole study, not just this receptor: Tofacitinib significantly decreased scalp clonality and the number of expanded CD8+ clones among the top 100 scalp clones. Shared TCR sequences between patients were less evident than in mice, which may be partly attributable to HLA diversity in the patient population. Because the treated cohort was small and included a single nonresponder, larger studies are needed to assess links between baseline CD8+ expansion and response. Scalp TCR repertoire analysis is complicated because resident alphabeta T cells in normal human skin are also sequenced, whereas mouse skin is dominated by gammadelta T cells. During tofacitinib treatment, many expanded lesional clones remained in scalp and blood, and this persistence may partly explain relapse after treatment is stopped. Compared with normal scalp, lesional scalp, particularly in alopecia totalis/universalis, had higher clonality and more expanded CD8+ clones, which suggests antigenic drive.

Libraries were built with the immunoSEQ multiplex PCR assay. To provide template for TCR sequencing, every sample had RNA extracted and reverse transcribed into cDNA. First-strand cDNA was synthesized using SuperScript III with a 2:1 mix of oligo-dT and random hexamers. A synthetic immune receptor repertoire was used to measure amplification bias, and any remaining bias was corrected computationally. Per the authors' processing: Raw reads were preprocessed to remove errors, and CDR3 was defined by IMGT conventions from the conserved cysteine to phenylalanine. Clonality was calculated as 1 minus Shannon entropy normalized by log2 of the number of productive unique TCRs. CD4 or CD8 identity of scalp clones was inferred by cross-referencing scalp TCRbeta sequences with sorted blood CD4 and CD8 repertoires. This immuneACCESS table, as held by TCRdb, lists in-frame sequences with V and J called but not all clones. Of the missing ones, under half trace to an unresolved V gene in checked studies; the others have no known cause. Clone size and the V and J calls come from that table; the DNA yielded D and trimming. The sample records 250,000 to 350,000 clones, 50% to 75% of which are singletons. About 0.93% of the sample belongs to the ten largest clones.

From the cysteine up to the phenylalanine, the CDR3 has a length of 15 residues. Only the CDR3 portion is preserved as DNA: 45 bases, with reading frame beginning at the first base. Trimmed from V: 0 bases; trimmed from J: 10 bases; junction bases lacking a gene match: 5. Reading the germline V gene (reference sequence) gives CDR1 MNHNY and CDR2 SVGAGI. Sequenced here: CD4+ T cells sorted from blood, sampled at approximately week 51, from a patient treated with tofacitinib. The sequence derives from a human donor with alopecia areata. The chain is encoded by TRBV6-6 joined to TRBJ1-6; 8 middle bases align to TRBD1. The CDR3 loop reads CASSYSAGGVSPLHF. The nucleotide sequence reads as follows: TGTGCCAGCAGTTACTCCGCAGGGGGCGTATCACCCCTCCACTTT.